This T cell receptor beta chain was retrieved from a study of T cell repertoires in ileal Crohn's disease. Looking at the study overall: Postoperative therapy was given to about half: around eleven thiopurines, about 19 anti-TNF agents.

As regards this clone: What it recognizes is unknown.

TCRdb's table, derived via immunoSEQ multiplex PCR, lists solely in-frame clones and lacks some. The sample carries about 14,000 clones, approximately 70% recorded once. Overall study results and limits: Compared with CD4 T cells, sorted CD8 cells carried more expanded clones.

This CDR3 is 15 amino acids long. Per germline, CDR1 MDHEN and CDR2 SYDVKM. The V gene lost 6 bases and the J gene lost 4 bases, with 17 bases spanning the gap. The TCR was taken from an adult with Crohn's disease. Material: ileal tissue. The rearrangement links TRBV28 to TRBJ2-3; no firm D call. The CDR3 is CASRGRGPAPDTQYF. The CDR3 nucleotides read TGTGCCAGCAGGGGCCGCGGTCCTGCGCCAGATACGCAGTATTTT.